This T cell receptor (beta chain) derives from a study of neoadjuvant anti-PD-1 for oral cavity cancer. Across the whole study: Nivolumab at 3 mg/kg was mostly given biweekly, three to four doses, pre-surgery.

As for this clone: Its antigen remains unidentified.

Time point specified: after neoadjuvant nivolumab, at surgical resection. Stage II-IVA oral cavity squamous cell carcinoma was new and untreated by systemic or radiation therapy. No culture or expansion preceded analysis of these blood cells. Regarding the study as a whole: Higher pretreatment blood Treg/Th17 ratios correlated with higher pretreatment blood and lower post-treatment tumor TCRbeta clonality.

Only in-frame clones appear in the TCRdb table, and some are missing; sequencing was by immunoSEQ multiplex PCR. Of roughly 10,000 clones in the sample, less than 75% were seen once. The CDR3 has 14 amino acids. Trimming pared 3 bases from V and 0 bases from J, leaving 8 bases between. Germline V gene sequence: CDR1 LNHDA, CDR2 SQIVND (reference sequence). This receptor was taken from a person between 35 and 79 years old with oral cavity squamous cell carcinoma. The source material was PBMCs, sampled after nivolumab (anti-PD-1) treatment. The chain joins TRBV19 to TRBJ1-1, with D possibly matching TRBD1 (6 bases). The CDR3 reads CASSITGLNTEAFF. The CDR3, as DNA: TGTGCCAGTAGTATCACAGGGTTGAACACTGAAGCTTTCTTT.